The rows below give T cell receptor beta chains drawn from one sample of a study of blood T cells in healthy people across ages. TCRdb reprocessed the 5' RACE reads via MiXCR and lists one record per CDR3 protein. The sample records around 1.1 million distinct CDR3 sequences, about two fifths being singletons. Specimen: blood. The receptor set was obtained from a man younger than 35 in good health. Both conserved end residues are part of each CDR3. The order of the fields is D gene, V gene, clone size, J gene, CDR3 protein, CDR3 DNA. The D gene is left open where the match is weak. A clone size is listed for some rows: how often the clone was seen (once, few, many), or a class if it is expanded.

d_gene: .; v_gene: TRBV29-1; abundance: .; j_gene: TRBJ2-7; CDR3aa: CSVLDRNSYEQYF; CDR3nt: TGCAGCGTTTTAGACAGGAACTCCTACGAGCAGTACTTC
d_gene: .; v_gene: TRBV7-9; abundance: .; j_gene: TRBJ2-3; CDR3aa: CASSKTDTYSNQPQYF; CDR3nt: TGTGCCAGCAGCAAAACCGACACCTATAGCAATCAGCCCCAGTATTTT
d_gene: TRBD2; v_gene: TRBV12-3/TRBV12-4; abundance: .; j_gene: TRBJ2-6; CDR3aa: CASSFETRGEGANVLTF; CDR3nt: TGTGCCAGCAGTTTCGAAACCCGGGGGGAGGGGGCCAACGTCCTGACTTTC
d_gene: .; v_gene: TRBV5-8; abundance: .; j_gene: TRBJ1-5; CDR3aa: CASSLGQLGNQPQHF; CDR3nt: TGTGCCAGCAGCTTGGGGCAGTTGGGCAATCAGCCCCAGCATTTT
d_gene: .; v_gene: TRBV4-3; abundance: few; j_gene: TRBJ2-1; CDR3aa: CASSQEINNEQFF; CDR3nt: TGCGCCAGCAGCCAAGAAATAAACAATGAGCAGTTCTTC
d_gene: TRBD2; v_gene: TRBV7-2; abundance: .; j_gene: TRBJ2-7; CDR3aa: CASSVAGPPYNEQYF; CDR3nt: TGTGCCAGCAGCGTAGCGGGACCCCCTTACAATGAGCAGTACTTC
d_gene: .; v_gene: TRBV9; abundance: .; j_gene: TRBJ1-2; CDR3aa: CASSVATGGVGGYTF; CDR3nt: TGTGCCAGCAGCGTAGCTACCGGGGGAGTAGGTGGCTACACCTTC
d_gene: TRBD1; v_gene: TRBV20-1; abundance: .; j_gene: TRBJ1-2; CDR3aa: CSARDQGTASYGYTF; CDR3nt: TGCAGTGCTAGAGATCAGGGGACAGCAAGCTATGGCTACACCTTC
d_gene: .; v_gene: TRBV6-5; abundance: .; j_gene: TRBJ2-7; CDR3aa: CASSYDVTAYEQYF; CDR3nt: TGTGCCAGCAGTTACGACGTCACTGCCTACGAGCAGTACTTC
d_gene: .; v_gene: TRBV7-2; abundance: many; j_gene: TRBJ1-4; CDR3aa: CASSAEANEKLFF; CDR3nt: TGTGCCAGCAGCGCGGAGGCTAATGAAAAACTGTTTTTT
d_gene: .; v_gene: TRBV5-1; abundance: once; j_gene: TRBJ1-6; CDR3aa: CASSITGESPLHF; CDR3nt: TGCGCCAGCAGCATTACCGGAGAATCACCCCTCCACTTT
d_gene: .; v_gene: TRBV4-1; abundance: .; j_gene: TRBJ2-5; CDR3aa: CASSPLYLGVETQYF; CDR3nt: TGCGCCAGCAGCCCTTTGTATCTGGGGGTGGAGACCCAGTACTTC
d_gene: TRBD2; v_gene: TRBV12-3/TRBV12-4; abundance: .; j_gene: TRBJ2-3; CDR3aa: CASSWGTSGGNTQYF; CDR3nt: TGTGCCAGCAGTTGGGGGACTAGCGGAGGGAATACGCAGTATTTT
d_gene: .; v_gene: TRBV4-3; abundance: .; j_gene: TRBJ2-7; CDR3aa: CASSPLIGAGTMNEQYF; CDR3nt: TGCGCCAGCAGCCCATTGATAGGGGCGGGGACGATGAATGAGCAGTACTTC
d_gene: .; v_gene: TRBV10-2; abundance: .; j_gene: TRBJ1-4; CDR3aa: CASPGGTNEKLFF; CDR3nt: TGCGCCAGCCCGGGGGGAACTAATGAAAAACTGTTTTTT
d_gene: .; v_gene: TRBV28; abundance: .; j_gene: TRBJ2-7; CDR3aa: CASTGGSYEQYF; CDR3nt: TGTGCCAGCACCGGGGGCTCCTACGAGCAGTACTTC
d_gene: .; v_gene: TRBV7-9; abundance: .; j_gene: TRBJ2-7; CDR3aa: CASSIARELGYEQYF; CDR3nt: TGTGCCAGCAGTATTGCCAGGGAATTGGGGTACGAGCAGTACTTC
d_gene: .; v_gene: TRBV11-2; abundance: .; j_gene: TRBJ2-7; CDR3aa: CASSPLGGSHYYEQYF; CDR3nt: TGTGCCAGCAGCCCTTTAGGAGGATCCCACTACTACGAGCAGTACTTC
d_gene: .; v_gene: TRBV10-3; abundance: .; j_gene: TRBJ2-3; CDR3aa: CTIGGYSGTQYF; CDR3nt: TGTACCATCGGGGGATATAGTGGTACGCAGTATTTT
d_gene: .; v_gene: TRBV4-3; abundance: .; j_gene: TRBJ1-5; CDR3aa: CASSQDSRSSNQPQHF; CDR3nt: TGCGCCAGCAGCCAAGATAGCCGGTCTAGCAATCAGCCCCAGCATTTT
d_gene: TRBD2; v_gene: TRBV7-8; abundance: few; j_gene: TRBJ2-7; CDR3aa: CASSLSGGTSYEQYF; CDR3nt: TGTGCCAGCAGCTTAAGCGGGGGGACCTCCTACGAGCAGTACTTC
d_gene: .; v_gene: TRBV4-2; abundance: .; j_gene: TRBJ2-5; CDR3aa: CASSQGIPGTETQYF; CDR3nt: TGTGCCAGCAGCCAAGGTATCCCGGGGACAGAGACCCAGTACTTC
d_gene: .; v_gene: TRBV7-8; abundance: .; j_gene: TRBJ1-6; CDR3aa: CASEQSSYNSPLHF; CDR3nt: TGTGCCAGCGAACAGAGCTCCTATAATTCACCCCTCCACTTT
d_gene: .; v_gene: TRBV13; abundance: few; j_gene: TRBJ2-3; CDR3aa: CASSEEGDTQYF; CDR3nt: TGTGCCAGCAGCGAAGAGGGAGATACGCAGTATTTT
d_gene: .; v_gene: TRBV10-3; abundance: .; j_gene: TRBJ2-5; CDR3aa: CAISEPGGISGGETQYF; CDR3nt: TGTGCCATCAGTGAGCCAGGGGGGATTAGCGGAGGAGAGACCCAGTACTTC
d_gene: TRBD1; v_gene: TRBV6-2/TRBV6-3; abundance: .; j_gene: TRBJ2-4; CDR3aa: CASSKTGGRAKNIQYF; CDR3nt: TGTGCCAGCAGTAAGACAGGGGGAAGAGCCAAAAACATTCAGTACTTC
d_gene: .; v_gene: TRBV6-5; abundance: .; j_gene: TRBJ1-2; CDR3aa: CARSSYYGYTF; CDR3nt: TGTGCCCGCAGCTCCTACTATGGCTACACCTTC
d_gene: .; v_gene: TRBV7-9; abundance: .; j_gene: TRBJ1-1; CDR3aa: CASSLPGNLGTEAFF; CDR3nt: TGTGCCAGCAGCTTACCCGGAAATTTGGGCACTGAAGCTTTCTTT
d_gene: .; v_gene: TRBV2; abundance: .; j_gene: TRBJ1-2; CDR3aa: CASSPAGILGYGYTF; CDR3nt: TGTGCCAGCAGTCCGGCGGGGATCTTGGGGTATGGCTACACCTTC
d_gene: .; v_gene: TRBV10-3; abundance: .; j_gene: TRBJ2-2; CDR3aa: CAISEVGGSTGELFF; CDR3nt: TGTGCCATCAGTGAAGTGGGGGGCTCCACCGGGGAGCTGTTTTTT
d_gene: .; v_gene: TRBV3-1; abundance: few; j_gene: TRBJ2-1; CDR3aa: CASSQDKESNEQFF; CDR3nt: TGTGCCAGCAGCCAAGATAAGGAGTCCAATGAGCAGTTCTTC
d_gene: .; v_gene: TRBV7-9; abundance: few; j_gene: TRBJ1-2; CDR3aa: CASSLTAVRGYTF; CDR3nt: TGTGCCAGCAGCTTAACGGCGGTGCGCGGCTACACCTTC
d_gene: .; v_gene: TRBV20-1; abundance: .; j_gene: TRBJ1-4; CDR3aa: CSARGGQYNEKLFF; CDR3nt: TGCAGTGCTAGAGGTGGACAATATAATGAAAAACTGTTTTTT
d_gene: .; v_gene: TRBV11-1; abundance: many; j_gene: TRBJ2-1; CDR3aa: CASSFHSGEQFF; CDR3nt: TGTGCCAGCAGCTTCCATTCGGGTGAGCAGTTCTTC
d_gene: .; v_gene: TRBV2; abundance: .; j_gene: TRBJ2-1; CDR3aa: CASSDRGGSYNEQFF; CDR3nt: TGTGCCAGCAGTGACAGGGGAGGCTCCTACAATGAGCAGTTCTTC
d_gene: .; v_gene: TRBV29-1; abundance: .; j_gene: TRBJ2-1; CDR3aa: CSVEEGKGQFF; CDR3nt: TGCAGCGTTGAAGAGGGGAAGGGACAGTTCTTC
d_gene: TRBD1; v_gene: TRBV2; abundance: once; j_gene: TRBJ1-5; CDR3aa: CASSDGTAFRQPQHF; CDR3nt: TGTGCCAGCAGTGACGGGACAGCCTTTCGTCAGCCCCAGCATTTT
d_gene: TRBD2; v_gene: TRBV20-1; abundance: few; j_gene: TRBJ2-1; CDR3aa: CSAGGLAGNEQFF; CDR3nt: TGCAGTGCTGGTGGACTAGCCGGCAATGAGCAGTTCTTC
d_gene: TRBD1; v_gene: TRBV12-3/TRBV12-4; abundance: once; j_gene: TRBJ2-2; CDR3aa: CASSEGGGGELFF; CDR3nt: TGTGCCAGCAGTGAAGGGGGCGGCGGGGAGCTGTTTTTT
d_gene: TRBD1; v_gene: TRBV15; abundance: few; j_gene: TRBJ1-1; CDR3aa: CATSRGRTGRKRNTEAFF; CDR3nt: TGTGCCACCAGCAGAGGACGGACAGGGAGGAAACGGAACACTGAAGCTTTCTTT
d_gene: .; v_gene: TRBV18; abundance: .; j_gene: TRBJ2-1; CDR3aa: CASSPNLVNEQFF; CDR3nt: TGTGCCAGCTCACCCAACCTGGTCAATGAGCAGTTCTTC
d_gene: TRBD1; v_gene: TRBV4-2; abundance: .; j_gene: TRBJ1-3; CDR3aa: CASSPEGQGAGNTIYF; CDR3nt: TGTGCCAGCAGCCCGGAAGGACAGGGTGCCGGAAACACCATATATTTT
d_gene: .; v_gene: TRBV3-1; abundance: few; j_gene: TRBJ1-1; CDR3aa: CASSPGGASEAFF; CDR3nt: TGTGCCAGCAGCCCCGGGGGGGCATCCGAAGCTTTCTTT
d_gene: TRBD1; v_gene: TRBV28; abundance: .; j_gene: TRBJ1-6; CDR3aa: CASSSRDRGYNSPLHF; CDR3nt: TGTGCCAGCAGTTCCCGGGACAGGGGGTATAATTCACCCCTCCACTTT
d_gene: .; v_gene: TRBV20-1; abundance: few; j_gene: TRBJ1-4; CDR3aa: CSAREEPATNEKLFF; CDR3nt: TGCAGTGCTAGAGAGGAGCCTGCAACTAATGAAAAACTGTTTTTT
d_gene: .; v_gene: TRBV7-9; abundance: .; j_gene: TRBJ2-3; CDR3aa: CASSFFQGRQQDTQYF; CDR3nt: TGTGCCAGCAGCTTCTTTCAAGGCCGGCAACAAGATACGCAGTATTTT
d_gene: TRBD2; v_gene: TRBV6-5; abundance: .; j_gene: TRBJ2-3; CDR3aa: CASSYRGGGAPDTQYF; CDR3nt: TGTGCCAGCAGTTACAGGGGCGGGGGGGCCCCAGATACGCAGTATTTT
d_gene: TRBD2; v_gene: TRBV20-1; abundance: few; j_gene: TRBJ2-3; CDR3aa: CSVEPGLATDTQYF; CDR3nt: TGCAGTGTTGAGCCGGGACTAGCGACAGATACGCAGTATTTT
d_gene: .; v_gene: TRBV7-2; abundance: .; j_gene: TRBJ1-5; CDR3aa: CASSLVAGPNQPQHF; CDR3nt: TGTGCCAGCAGCTTAGTGGCAGGACCCAATCAGCCCCAGCATTTT
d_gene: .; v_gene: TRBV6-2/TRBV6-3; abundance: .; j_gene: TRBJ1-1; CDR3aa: CASSYSSPRGGNTEAFF; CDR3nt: TGTGCCAGCAGTTACTCGAGCCCCAGGGGCGGGAACACTGAAGCTTTCTTT
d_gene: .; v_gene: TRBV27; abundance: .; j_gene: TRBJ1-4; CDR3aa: CASSPTAGRNEKLFF; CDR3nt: TGTGCCAGCAGTCCTACGGCAGGCCGGAATGAAAAACTGTTTTTT
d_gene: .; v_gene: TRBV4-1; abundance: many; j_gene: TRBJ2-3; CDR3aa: CASSQVPGTKQYF; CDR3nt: TGCGCCAGCAGCCAAGTTCCGGGGACAAAGCAGTATTTT
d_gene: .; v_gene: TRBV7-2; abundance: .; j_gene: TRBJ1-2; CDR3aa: CASSRSRGSDGYTF; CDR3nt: TGTGCCAGCAGCCGATCCAGGGGATCGGATGGCTACACCTTC
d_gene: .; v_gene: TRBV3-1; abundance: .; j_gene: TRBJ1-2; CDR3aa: CASSQVAAGYGYTF; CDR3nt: TGTGCCAGCAGCCAAGTGGCAGCCGGCTATGGCTACACCTTC